The 31 T cell receptor beta chains below were found in one sample sequenced in a study of identical twins. TCRdb fed the 5' RACE reads into MiXCR, producing one record per CDR3 protein. This table holds 400,000 to 500,000 distinct CDR3 sequences, roughly 20% found once. Input material: naive T cells sorted from blood. The receptors were gathered from a man aged 45-60 years in good health.

There are many counts of this clonotype. This rearrangement joins TRBV29-1 to TRBJ2-1; D may correspond to TRBD1 or TRBD2 (5 bases each). The germline V gene encodes CDR1 SQVTM and CDR2 ANQGSEA. Trimming removed 5 bases at V and 6 bases at J, with 11 bases between. This CDR3 region has 12 residues. CDR3 loop: CSVRTGANEQFF. The CDR3 region has the DNA TGCAGCGTTCGGACTGGGGCCAATGAGCAGTTCTTC.

This clonotype came up many times. The chain joins TRBV15 to TRBJ2-3, with D possibly being TRBD1 or TRBD2 (6 bases each). Trimming pared 4 bases from V and 5 bases from J, leaving 13 bases between. The CDR3 is 14 residues long. Germline CDR1 and CDR2: LNHNV and YYDKDF (reference sequence). The CDR3 DNA reads as TGTGCCACCAGCAAGGCCCGGGGGCGAGATACGCAGTATTTT. This translates into CATSKARGRDTQYF.

This clonotype was found many times. The chain carries TRBV29-1 and TRBJ2-1, with 11 bases fitting TRBD2. J gave up 9 bases and V 7 bases, and 11 bases lay outside the gene matches. The germline CDR1 and CDR2 sequences are SQVTM and ANQGSEA. The CDR3 runs 14 residues. This CDR3 reads CSAPLAGVVSEQFF. The DNA of the CDR3 is TGCAGCGCACCACTAGCGGGAGTAGTGTCTGAGCAGTTCTTC.

This clonotype came up many times. V is TRBV12-3 or TRBV12-4 and J is TRBJ2-5; 8 bases match TRBD2. The trim removed 4 bases at V and 1 base at J, leaving 5 bases unmatched. The length of the CDR3 is 15 residues. CDR3 bases: TGTGCCAGCAGTTCCCTAACTAGCGGCCAAGAGACCCAGTACTTC. Encoded protein: CASSSLTSGQETQYF.

V and J are TRBV10-3 and TRBJ1-5, with D tentatively TRBD1 (5 bases). CDR1 is ENHRY and CDR2 is SYGVKD in the germline V gene. V lost 8 bases, J lost 6 bases, and 11 bases lay in between. This CDR3 comprises 12 residues. In DNA form, the CDR3 reads TGTGCCATCGGAGGGGCGGCTCAGCCCCAGCATTTT. Protein sequence: CAIGGAAQPQHF.

This clonotype was counted at least ten times. This chain links TRBV5-1 with TRBJ1-1; 7 bases line up with TRBD1. Germline V CDR1 and CDR2: SGHRS, YFSETQ. The CDR3 has 13 residues. V lost 6 bases, J lost 0 bases, and 2 bases stayed unmatched. DNA of the CDR3: TGCGCCAGCATGACAGGGATGAACACTGAAGCTTTCTTT. Translated, it gives CASMTGMNTEAFF.

This clonotype was counted at least ten times. The CDR3, as DNA: TGCGCCAGCAGCTTTCCCGGGGCCGAATCCAAGCAGTACTTC. It translates to CASSFPGAESKQYF. This chain connects TRBV5-1 to TRBJ2-7; D may correspond to TRBD1 or TRBD2 (5 bases each). Looked up from germline, CDR1 is SGHRS and CDR2 is YFSETQ. The CDR3 has 14 residues. The V end lost 2 bases, the J end lost 8 bases, and 17 bases lay between the germline ends.

This clonotype was picked up a small number of times. This chain connects TRBV5-1 to TRBJ2-1; TRBD2 agrees at 11 bases. The germline V gene has CDR1 SGHRS and CDR2 YFSETQ. V shed 0 bases, J shed 5 bases, and the junction held 4 bases outside the gene matches. The CDR3 has 16 amino acids. The CDR3 reads CASSLGLAGLDNEQFF. CDR3 DNA: TGCGCCAGCAGCTTGGGACTAGCGGGACTTGACAATGAGCAGTTCTTC.

The rearrangement joins TRBV20-1 to TRBJ2-5, with TRBD1 matching over 9 bases. Germline V CDR1 and CDR2: DFQATT, SNEGSKA (reference sequence). J lost 2 bases, V lost 6 bases, and 10 bases had no gene match. There are 15 residues in the CDR3. The CDR3 nucleotides are TGCAGTGCGAGACAGGGGGTCTCGGTTCAAGAGACCCAGTACTTC. Protein: CSARQGVSVQETQYF.

The chain joins TRBV20-1 to TRBJ1-5; no clear D. Germline V CDR1 and CDR2: DFQATT, SNEGSKA (reference sequence). Trimming left V 3 bases short and J 1 base short, with 10 bases between. There are 14 residues in the CDR3. The CDR3 loop reads CSARWGTSNQPQHF. The CDR3 bases are TGCAGTGCTAGGTGGGGTACAAGCAATCAGCCCCAGCATTTT.

This clonotype was seen at least ten times. The chain carries TRBV3-1 and TRBJ1-3; D is unresolved. Germline V gene data show CDR1 as LGHDT and CDR2 as YNNKEL (reference sequence). V was pared by 1 base and J by 1 base, with 8 bases between. CDR3 size: 15 residues. The CDR3 DNA sequence: TGTGCCAGCAGCCAAGGCGTGGGTTCTGGAAACACCATATATTTT. Translating gives CASSQGVGSGNTIYF.

This rearrangement joins TRBV6-1 to TRBJ2-7; TRBD2 matches at 7 bases. The CDR3 covers 15 residues. Germline CDR1 and CDR2: MNHNS and SASEGT. J lost 0 bases, V lost 4 bases, and 6 bases had no gene match. The DNA of the CDR3 is TGTGCCAGCAGTGTGGGCGCTAGCGGCTCCTACGAGCAGTACTTC. Translated: CASSVGASGSYEQYF.

The J gene is TRBJ2-5, the V gene TRBV5-4, with 7 bases lining up with TRBD2. CDR3 length: 13 residues. Germline trimming cut 0 bases from V and 7 bases from J; bases unmatched to any gene: 3. Looked up from germline, CDR1 is SGHNT and CDR2 is YYREEE (reference sequence). CDR3 residues: CASSLDGGGTQYF. In DNA, the CDR3 is TGTGCCAGCAGCTTGGATGGCGGGGGGACCCAGTACTTC.

This chain links TRBV6-5 with TRBJ2-7, with D possibly matching TRBD2 (6 bases). V was pared by 0 bases and J by 4 bases, with 16 bases between. The germline V gene has CDR1 MNHEY and CDR2 SVGAGI. The CDR3 sequence is 16 residues long. The CDR3, as DNA: TGTGCCAGCAGTTACTCGATCGGAGGGCCTCCGTACGAGCAGTACTTC. It translates to CASSYSIGGPPYEQYF.

V and J are TRBV29-1 and TRBJ2-6; D assignment may be TRBD1 or TRBD2 (6 bases each). This CDR3 is built from 16 residues. Germline V gives CDR1 SQVTM, CDR2 ANQGSEA. The V end lost 4 bases, the J end lost 1 base, and 14 bases lay between the germline ends. The CDR3 spells CSVAGQGTSGANVLTF. The CDR3 DNA reads as TGCAGCGTTGCGGGGCAGGGGACTTCTGGGGCCAACGTCCTGACTTTC.

The chain couples TRBV20-1 to TRBJ2-1, with D perhaps being TRBD1 or TRBD2 (5 bases each). The CDR3 covers 15 residues. Trimming cost V 3 bases and J 1 base, with 13 bases left between them. The V gene's germline CDR1 is DFQATT and CDR2 SNEGSKA (reference sequence). The CDR3 reads CSASWGRASYNEQFF. CDR3 DNA sequence: TGCAGTGCTAGCTGGGGACGGGCGTCCTACAATGAGCAGTTCTTC.

The chain employs TRBV6-2 or TRBV6-3 and TRBJ2-3; no clear D. Trimming took off 0 bases at V and 2 bases at J, with 12 bases between the two ends. The germline V gene encodes CDR1 MNHEY and CDR2 SVGEGT. The CDR3 has 16 amino acids. The CDR3 DNA reads as TGTGCCAGCAGTTACTCGAAGGGATTTTCCACAGATACGCAGTATTTT. This sequence encodes CASSYSKGFSTDTQYF.

This clonotype was detected only a few times. The gene calls are TRBV2 and TRBJ2-5; a weak D match, TRBD2 (5 bases). The CDR3 has 11 amino acids. V lost 8 bases, J lost 5 bases, and 9 bases lay in between. Germline values: CDR1 SNHLY, CDR2 FYNNEI. The CDR3 coding sequence is TGTGCCAGCGGACTCGCGGAGACCCAGTACTTC. It specifies CASGLAETQYF.

A few counts support this clonotype. V gene TRBV12-3 or TRBV12-4 combines with J gene TRBJ2-5; no definite D call. The CDR3 loop spans 15 amino acids. The V end was cut by 6 bases, the J end by 1 base, with 15 bases between. As DNA, the CDR3 is TGTGCCAGCAGGAAACTGCTAGGGCCCCAAGAGACCCAGTACTTC. This translates into CASRKLLGPQETQYF.

This clonotype was recorded at least ten times. The rearrangement uses TRBV6-2 or TRBV6-3 and TRBJ2-1, with D perhaps matching TRBD1 (6 bases). CDR3 length: 12 residues. Germline CDR1 MNHEY, CDR2 SVGEGT. Trimming shortened V by 3 bases and J by 8 bases, and 8 bases separated the two germline ends. As DNA, the CDR3 is TGTGCCAGCAGTTATACAGGGTATGAGCAGTTCTTC. It encodes CASSYTGYEQFF.

The gene calls are TRBV27 and TRBJ2-5; the D is unclear. V dropped 6 bases and J dropped 9 bases, with 14 bases sitting between them. The CDR3 is 12 amino acids. Germline CDR1 reads MNHEY; CDR2 reads SMNVEV (reference sequence). CDR3 residues: CASRTSSGAQYF. The CDR3, as DNA: TGTGCCAGCAGAACTTCCTCTGGGGCCCAGTACTTC.

The rearrangement links TRBV20-1 to TRBJ2-7, with no clear D. In germline, CDR1 is DFQATT, CDR2 SNEGSKA (reference sequence). The V end lost 6 bases, the J end lost 0 bases, and 12 bases lay between the germline ends. CDR3 length: 13 residues. As DNA, the CDR3 is TGCAGTGCCCCATCGGACCGCTCCTACGAGCAGTACTTC. It is translated as CSAPSDRSYEQYF.

The chain links TRBV5-1 to TRBJ2-3; 7 bases fit TRBD1. This CDR3 region has 16 residues. The J segment lost 3 bases and the V segment lost 4 bases, leaving 11 bases of the junction unmatched. Per the germline V gene, CDR1 is SGHRS and CDR2 is YFSETQ. The CDR3 loop is CASSQPTGPTTDTQYF. The CDR3 coding sequence is TGCGCCAGCAGCCAACCGACAGGGCCAACAACAGATACGCAGTATTTT. The variable domain in full, completed from reference TRBV5-1 and TRBJ2-3, reads KAGVTQTPRYLIKTRGQQVTLSCSPISGHRSVSWYQQTPGQGLQFLFEYFSETQRNKGNFPGRFSGRQFSNSRSEMNVSTLELGDSALYLCASSQPTGPTTDTQYFGPGTRLTVL.

This chain connects TRBV7-6 to TRBJ2-3, with 10 bases aligning to TRBD2. The CDR3 totals 16 residues. Germline values: CDR1 SGHVS, CDR2 FNYEAQ. The J segment lost 3 bases and the V segment lost 6 bases, leaving 9 bases of the junction unmatched. CDR3 DNA sequence: TGTGCCAGCAGTGTTGCTAGCGGGAGCCTAACAGATACGCAGTATTTT. Encoded protein: CASSVASGSLTDTQYF.

The table lists this clonotype with a few counts. The chain joins TRBV7-2 to TRBJ2-1; D perhaps matches TRBD2 (6 bases). Germline CDR1 and CDR2: SGHTA and FQGNSA. Between the trimmed V and J ends, which lost 4 bases and 2 bases, there was a span of 15 bases. The CDR3 totals 16 residues. CDR3 DNA: TGTGCCAGCAGCTCGGTCGGGAGTAGGGCCTACAATGAGCAGTTCTTC. Its protein product is CASSSVGSRAYNEQFF. Full variable domain (missing parts from reference TRBV7-2 and TRBJ2-1): GAGVSQSPSNKVTEKGKDVELRCDPISGHTALYWYRQSLGQGLEFLIYFQGNSAPDKSGLPSDRFSAERTGGSVSTLTIQRTQQEDSAVYLCASSSVGSRAYNEQFFGPGTRLTVL.

This clonotype was detected many times. The rearrangement joins TRBV6-2 or TRBV6-3 to TRBJ1-1; 9 positions match TRBD1. This CDR3 spans 16 amino acids. Germline V lookup: CDR1 MNHEY, CDR2 SVGEGT. Trimming took 6 bases from V and 1 from J; bases not matched to a gene: 9. This chain's CDR3 is CASRPDRGRGNTEAFF. CDR3 nucleotide sequence: TGTGCCAGCAGACCCGACAGGGGGAGAGGGAACACTGAAGCTTTCTTT.

This chain connects TRBV12-3 or TRBV12-4 to TRBJ2-3; no clear D gene. The CDR3 spans 14 residues. The V end lost 5 bases, the J end lost 0 bases, and 9 bases lay between the germline ends. CDR3: CASSETPSTDTQYF. The DNA of the CDR3 is TGTGCCAGCAGTGAGACGCCTAGCACAGATACGCAGTATTTT.

This clonotype was recorded at least ten times. The genes are TRBV20-1 and TRBJ2-1, with 10 positions matching TRBD2. V lost 6 bases to trimming and J lost 2 bases; unmatched junction nucleotides: 10. The CDR3 is 16 amino acids. Germline V lookup: CDR1 DFQATT, CDR2 SNEGSKA (reference sequence). CDR3 coding DNA: TGCAGTGCCCTGCGGGGAACTAGCGGGGCCTACAATGAGCAGTTCTTC. It specifies CSALRGTSGAYNEQFF.

The J gene is TRBJ1-1, the V gene TRBV12-3 or TRBV12-4; D is ambiguous. The CDR3 loop spans 14 amino acids. V shed 3 bases and J shed 5 bases, with 13 bases lying between them. CDR3 in amino acids: CASSFYSWETEAFF. The CDR3 bases are TGTGCCAGCAGTTTTTATTCCTGGGAGACTGAAGCTTTCTTT.

This clonotype was counted at least ten times. The chain has TRBV5-1 and TRBJ2-3; TRBD1 agrees at 7 bases. This CDR3 contains 15 residues. Germline CDR1 reads SGHRS; CDR2 reads YFSETQ. V was pared by 2 bases and J by 1 base, with 4 bases of the junction left unmatched. DNA of the CDR3: TGCGCCAGCAGCTTCCAGGGGGACCGCACAGATACGCAGTATTTT. Protein product: CASSFQGDRTDTQYF.

This clonotype occurred many times. V usage is TRBV10-2 and J usage is TRBJ2-1, with D possibly TRBD1 on 6 matching bases. CDR1 and CDR2 from the germline V gene are WSHSY and SAAADI. V was pared by 8 bases and J by 1 base, with 12 bases between. The CDR3 has 14 residues. The CDR3 spells CASLRTDSYNEQFF. CDR3 bases: TGCGCCAGCCTTCGGACAGATTCCTACAATGAGCAGTTCTTC.